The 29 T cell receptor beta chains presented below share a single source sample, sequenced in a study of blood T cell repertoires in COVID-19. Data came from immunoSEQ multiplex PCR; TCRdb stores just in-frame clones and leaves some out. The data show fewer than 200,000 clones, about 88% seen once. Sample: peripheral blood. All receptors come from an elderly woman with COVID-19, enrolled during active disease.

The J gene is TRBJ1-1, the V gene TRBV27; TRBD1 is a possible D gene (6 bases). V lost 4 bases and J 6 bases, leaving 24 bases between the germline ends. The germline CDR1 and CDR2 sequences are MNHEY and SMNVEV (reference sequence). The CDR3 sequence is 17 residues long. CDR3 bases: TGTGCCAGCAGTTCCCCCAGTGGGGGCAGTGGAGTTTCTGAAGCTTTCTTT. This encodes CASSSPSGGSGVSEAFF.

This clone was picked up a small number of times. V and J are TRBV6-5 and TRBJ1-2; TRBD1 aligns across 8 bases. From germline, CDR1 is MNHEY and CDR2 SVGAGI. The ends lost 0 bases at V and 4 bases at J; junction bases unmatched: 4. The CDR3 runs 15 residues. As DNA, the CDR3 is TGTGCCAGCAGTTACTCTAGGGGACAGGCCTATGGCTACACCTTC. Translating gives CASSYSRGQAYGYTF.

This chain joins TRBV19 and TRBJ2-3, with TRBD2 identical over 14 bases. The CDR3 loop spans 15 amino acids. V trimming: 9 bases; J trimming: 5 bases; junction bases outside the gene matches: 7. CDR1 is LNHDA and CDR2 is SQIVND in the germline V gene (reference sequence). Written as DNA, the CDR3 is TGTGCCAGCAGACTAGCGGGAGGGCCGGGAGATACGCAGTATTTT. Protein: CASRLAGGPGDTQYF. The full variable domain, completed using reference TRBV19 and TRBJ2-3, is DGGITQSPKYLFRKEGQNVTLSCEQNLNHDAMYWYRQDPGQGLRLIYYSQIVNDFQKGDIAEGYSVSREKKESFPLTVTSAQKNPTAFYLCASRLAGGPGDTQYFGPGTRLTVL.

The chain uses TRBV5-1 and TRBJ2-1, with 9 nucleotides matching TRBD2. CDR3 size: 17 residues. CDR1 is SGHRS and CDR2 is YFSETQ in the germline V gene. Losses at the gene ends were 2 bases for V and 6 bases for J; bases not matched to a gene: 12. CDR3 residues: CASSLRGSGSVGNEQFF. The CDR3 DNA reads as TGCGCCAGCAGCTTACGAGGTAGCGGGAGTGTGGGCAATGAGCAGTTCTTC.

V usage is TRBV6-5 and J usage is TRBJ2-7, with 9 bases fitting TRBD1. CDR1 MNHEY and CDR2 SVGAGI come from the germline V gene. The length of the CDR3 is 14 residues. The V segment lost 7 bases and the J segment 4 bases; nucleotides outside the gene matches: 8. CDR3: CASKNLGQGYEQYF. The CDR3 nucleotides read TGTGCCAGCAAGAATTTAGGACAGGGGTACGAGCAGTACTTC.

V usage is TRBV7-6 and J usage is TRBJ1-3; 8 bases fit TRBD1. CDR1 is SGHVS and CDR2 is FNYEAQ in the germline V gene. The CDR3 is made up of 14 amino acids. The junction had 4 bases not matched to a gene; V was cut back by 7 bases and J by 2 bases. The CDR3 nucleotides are TGTGCCAGCACCATGGGACAGGCTGGAAACACCATATATTTT. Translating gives CASTMGQAGNTIYF.

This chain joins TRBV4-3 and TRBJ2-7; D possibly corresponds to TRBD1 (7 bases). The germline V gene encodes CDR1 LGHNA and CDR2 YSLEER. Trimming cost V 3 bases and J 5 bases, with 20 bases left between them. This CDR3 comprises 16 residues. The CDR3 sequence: CASSQGGGGVRDEQYF. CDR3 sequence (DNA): TGCGCCAGCAGCCAGGGAGGAGGGGGCGTCCGCGACGAGCAGTACTTC.

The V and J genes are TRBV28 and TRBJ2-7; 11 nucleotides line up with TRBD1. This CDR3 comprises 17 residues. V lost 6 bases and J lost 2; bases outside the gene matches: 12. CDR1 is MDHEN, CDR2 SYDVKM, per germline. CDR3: CASRSRDRGFDPYEQYF. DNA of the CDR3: TGTGCCAGCAGATCCCGGGACAGGGGGTTTGATCCCTACGAGCAGTACTTC.

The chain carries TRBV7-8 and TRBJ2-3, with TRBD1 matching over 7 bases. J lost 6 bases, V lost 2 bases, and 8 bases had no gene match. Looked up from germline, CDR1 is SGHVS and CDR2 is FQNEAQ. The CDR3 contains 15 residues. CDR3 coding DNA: TGTGCCAGCAGCTTAAGGGACAGAGTGATCGATACGCAGTATTTT. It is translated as CASSLRDRVIDTQYF.

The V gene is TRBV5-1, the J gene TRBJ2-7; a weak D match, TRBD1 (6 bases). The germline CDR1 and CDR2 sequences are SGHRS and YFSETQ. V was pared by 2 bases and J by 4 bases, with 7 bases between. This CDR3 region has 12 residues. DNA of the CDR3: TGCGCCAGCAGCTTTCAGGGGTACGAGCAGTACTTC. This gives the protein CASSFQGYEQYF.

CDR3 in amino acids: CASLKKQQGNTEAFF. The CDR3, as DNA: TGTGCCAGCTTAAAGAAGCAACAGGGCAACACTGAAGCTTTCTTT. V usage is TRBV18 and J usage is TRBJ1-1, with D tentatively TRBD1 (6 bases). The CDR3 runs to 15 residues. From germline, CDR1 is KGHSH and CDR2 LQKENI. The V end lost 7 bases, the J end lost 2 bases, and 17 bases lay between the germline ends. Full variable domain (remainder filled in from reference TRBV18 and TRBJ1-1): NAGVMQNPRHLVRRRGQEARLRCSPMKGHSHVYWYRQLPEEGLKFMVYLQKENIIDESGMPKERFSAEFPKEGPSILRIQQVVRGDSAAYFCASLKKQQGNTEAFFGQGTRLTVV.

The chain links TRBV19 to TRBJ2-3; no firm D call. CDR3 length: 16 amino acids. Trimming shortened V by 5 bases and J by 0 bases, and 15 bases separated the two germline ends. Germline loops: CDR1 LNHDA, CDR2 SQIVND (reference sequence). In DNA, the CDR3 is TGTGCCAGTAGTGTAACGGTGGTCGTCAGCACAGATACGCAGTATTTT. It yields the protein CASSVTVVVSTDTQYF.

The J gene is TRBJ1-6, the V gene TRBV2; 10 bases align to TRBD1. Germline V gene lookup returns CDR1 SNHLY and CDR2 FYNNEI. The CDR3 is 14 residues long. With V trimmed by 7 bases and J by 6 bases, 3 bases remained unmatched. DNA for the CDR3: TGTGCCAGCAAGACAGGGGGCAGTAATTCACCCCTCCACTTT. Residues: CASKTGGSNSPLHF.

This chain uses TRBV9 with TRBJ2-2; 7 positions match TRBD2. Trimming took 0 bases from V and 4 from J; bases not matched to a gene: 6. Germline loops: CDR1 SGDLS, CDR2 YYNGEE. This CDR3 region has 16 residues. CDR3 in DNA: TGTGCCAGCAGCGTAGGCGGGGGATTTCGCACCGGGGAGCTGTTTTTT. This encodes CASSVGGGFRTGELFF.

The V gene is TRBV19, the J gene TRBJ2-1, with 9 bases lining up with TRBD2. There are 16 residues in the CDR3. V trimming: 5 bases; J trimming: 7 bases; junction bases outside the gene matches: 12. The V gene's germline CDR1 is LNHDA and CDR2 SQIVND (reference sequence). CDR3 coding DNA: TGTGCCAGTAGTTTTGGCGGGAGGGCCACTTGGAATGAGCAGTTCTTC. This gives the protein CASSFGGRATWNEQFF. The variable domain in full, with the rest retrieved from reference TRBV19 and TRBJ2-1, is DGGITQSPKYLFRKEGQNVTLSCEQNLNHDAMYWYRQDPGQGLRLIYYSQIVNDFQKGDIAEGYSVSREKKESFPLTVTSAQKNPTAFYLCASSFGGRATWNEQFFGPGTRLTVL.

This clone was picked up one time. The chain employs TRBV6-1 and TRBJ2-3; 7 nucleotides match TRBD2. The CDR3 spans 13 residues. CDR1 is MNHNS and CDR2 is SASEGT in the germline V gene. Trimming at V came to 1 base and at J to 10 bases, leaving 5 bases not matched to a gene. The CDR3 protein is CASSEGTSNSQYF. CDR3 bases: TGTGCCAGCAGTGAAGGGACTAGTAATTCGCAGTATTTT.

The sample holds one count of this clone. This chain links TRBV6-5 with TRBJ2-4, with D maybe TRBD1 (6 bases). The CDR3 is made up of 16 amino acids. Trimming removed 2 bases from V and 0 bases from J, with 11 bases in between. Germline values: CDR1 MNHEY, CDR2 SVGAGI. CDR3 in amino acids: CASSYTPDRAKNIQYF. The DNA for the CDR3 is TGTGCCAGCAGTTACACGCCGGACAGAGCCAAAAACATTCAGTACTTC.

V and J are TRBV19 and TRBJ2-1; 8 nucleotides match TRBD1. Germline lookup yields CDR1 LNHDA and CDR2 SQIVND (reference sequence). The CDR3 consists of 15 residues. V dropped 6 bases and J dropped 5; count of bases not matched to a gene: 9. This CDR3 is CASSERTGMHNEQFF. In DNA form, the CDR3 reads TGTGCCAGTAGCGAGAGGACAGGGATGCACAATGAGCAGTTCTTC. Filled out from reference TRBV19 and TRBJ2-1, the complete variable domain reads DGGITQSPKYLFRKEGQNVTLSCEQNLNHDAMYWYRQDPGQGLRLIYYSQIVNDFQKGDIAEGYSVSREKKESFPLTVTSAQKNPTAFYLCASSERTGMHNEQFFGPGTRLTVL.

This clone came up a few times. Here the CDR3 reads CASRTRGMSSYEQYF. For the CDR3, the DNA is TGTGCCAGCAGAACCCGCGGAATGAGCTCCTACGAGCAGTACTTC. The chain recombines TRBV7-2 with TRBJ2-7, with no clear D. Trimming pared 6 bases from V and 0 bases from J, leaving 15 bases between. The germline CDR1 and CDR2 sequences are SGHTA and FQGNSA. CDR3 length: 15 residues.

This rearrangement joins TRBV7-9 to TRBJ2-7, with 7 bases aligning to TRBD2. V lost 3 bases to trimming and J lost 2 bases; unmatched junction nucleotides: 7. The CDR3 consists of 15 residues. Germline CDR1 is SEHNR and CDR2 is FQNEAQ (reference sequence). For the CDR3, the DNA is TGTGCCAGCAGCTTCGGGGGGACCGAAGCCTACGAGCAGTACTTC. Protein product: CASSFGGTEAYEQYF.

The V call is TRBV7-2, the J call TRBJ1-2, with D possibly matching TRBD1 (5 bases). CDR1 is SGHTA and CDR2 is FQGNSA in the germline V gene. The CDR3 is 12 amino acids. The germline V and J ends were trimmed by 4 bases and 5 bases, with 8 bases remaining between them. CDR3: CASSSDRYGYTF. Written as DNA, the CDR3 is TGTGCCAGCAGCTCAGACAGATATGGCTACACCTTC.

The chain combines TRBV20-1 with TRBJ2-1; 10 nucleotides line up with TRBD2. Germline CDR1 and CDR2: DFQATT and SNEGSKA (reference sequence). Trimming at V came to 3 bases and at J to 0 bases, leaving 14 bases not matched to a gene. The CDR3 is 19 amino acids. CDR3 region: CSASPLAGAVASSYNEQFF. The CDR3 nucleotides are TGCAGTGCTAGTCCCCTAGCGGGAGCCGTAGCGAGCTCCTACAATGAGCAGTTCTTC.

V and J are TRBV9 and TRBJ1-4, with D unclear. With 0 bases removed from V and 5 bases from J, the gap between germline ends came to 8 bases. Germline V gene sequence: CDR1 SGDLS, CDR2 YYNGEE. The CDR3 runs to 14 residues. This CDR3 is CASSVDSGNEKLFF. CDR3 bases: TGTGCCAGCAGCGTAGATTCCGGGAATGAAAAACTGTTTTTT.

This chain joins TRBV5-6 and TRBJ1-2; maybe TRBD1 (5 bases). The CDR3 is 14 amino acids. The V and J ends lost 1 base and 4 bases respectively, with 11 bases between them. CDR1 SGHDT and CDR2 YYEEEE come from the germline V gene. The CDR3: CASSLTGASYGYTF. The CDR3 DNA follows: TGTGCCAGCAGCTTGACAGGAGCCTCCTATGGCTACACCTTC.

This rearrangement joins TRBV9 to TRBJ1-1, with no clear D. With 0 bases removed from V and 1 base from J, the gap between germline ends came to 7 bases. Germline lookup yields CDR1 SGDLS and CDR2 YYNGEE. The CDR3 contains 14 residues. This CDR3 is CASSVAPGNTEAFF. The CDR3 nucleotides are TGTGCCAGCAGCGTAGCTCCCGGGAACACTGAAGCTTTCTTT.

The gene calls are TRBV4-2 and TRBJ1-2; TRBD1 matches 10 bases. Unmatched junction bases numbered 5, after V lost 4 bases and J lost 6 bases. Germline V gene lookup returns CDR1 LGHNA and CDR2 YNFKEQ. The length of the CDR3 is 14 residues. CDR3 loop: CASSRTGQGHGYTF. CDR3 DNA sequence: TGTGCCAGCAGCCGCACGGGACAGGGGCATGGCTACACCTTC.

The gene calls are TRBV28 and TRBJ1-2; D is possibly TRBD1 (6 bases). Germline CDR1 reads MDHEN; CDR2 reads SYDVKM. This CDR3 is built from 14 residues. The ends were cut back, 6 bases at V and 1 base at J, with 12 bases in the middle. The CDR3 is CASRDTGFNYGYTF. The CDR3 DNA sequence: TGTGCCAGCAGAGACACAGGGTTTAACTATGGCTACACCTTC.

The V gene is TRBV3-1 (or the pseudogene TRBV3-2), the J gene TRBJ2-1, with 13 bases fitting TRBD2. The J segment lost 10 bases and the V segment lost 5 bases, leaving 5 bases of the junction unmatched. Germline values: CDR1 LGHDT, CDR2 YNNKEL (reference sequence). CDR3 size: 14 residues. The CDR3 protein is CASSTSGRAAEQFF. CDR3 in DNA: TGTGCCAGCAGCACTAGCGGGAGGGCCGCGGAGCAGTTCTTC.

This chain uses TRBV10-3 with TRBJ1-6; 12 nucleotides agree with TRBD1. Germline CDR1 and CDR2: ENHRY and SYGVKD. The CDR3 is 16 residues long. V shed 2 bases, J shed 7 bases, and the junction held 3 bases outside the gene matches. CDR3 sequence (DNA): TGTGCCATCAGTGAGCCGGGACAGGGGGCCAATTCACCCCTCCACTTT. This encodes CAISEPGQGANSPLHF.